This T cell receptor (beta chain) was captured by sequencing in a study of post-analysis software for immune sequencing data. Study-level information: In terms of disease course, relapsing-remitting, secondary progressive and progressive-relapsing multiple sclerosis were included. Study-wide results and limits: Roughly 5 TRBV segments were significantly more frequent in patients than in controls. TRBV5-6, TRBV5-1 and TRBV20-1 were among these segments. A significant reduction in normalized Chao1 diversity was observed in multiple sclerosis patients versus controls. Pronounced co-clustering by F measure was evident among identically batched samples.

A word on this clonotype: Its matching antigen is unknown.

The CDR3 extends over 13 amino acids. Trimming left V 2 bases short and J 8 bases short, with 10 bases between. Germline V gene data show CDR1 as KGHSH and CDR2 as LQKENI. Tagging with unique molecular identifiers was a feature of the TCR beta cDNA libraries. When about 0.95 to 10 million T cells were used, they gave about 550,000 cDNA molecules. TCRdb analysed the PCR reads with MiXCR anew, one entry per CDR3 protein. There are fewer than 850,000 distinct CDR3 sequences in the sample; about 45% occur only once, and roughly 4.9% lies in the top ten. The rearrangement uses TRBV18 and TRBJ2-1; the D gene is possibly TRBD1 (6 bases). The sequencing input was blood. The receptor comes from a girl aged 5-17 years with multiple sclerosis. CDR3 DNA: TGTGCCAGCTCACCATGGGGACAACATGAGCAGTTCTTC. This translates into CASSPWGQHEQFF.